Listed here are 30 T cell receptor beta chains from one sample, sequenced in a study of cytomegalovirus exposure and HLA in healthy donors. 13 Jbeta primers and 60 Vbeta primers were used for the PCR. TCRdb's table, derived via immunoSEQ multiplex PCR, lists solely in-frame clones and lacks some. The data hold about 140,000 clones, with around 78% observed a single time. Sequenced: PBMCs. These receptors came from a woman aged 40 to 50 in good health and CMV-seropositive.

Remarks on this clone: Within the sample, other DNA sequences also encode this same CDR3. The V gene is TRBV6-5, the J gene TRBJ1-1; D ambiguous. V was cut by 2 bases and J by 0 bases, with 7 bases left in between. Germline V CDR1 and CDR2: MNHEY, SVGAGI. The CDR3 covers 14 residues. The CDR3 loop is CASSYGQLNTEAFF. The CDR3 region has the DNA TGTGCCAGCAGTTACGGGCAATTGAACACTGAAGCTTTCTTT.

CDR3 in amino acids: CASSSQGNYGYTF. The CDR3 DNA reads TGCGCCAGCAGTTCCCAGGGAAATTATGGCTACACCTTC. The J gene is TRBJ1-2, the V gene TRBV5-1, with D possibly TRBD1 on 5 matching bases. Germline CDR1 reads SGHRS; CDR2 reads YFSETQ. The germline V and J ends were trimmed by 5 bases and 5 bases, with 13 bases remaining between them. The CDR3 extends over 13 amino acids.

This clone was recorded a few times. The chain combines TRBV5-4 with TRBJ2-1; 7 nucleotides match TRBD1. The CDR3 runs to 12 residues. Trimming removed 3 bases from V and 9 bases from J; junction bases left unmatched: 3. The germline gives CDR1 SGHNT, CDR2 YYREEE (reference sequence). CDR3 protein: CASSSRGSEQFF. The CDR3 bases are TGTGCCAGCAGCTCCAGGGGGTCTGAGCAGTTCTTC.

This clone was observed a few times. The CDR3 here is CASRPGTGDYEQYF. The CDR3 nucleotides are TGTGCCAGCAGACCCGGAACAGGGGATTACGAGCAGTACTTC. This chain joins TRBV2 and TRBJ2-7, with 7 bases identical to TRBD1. CDR1 SNHLY and CDR2 FYNNEI come from the germline V gene. This CDR3 is 14 amino acids long. V dropped 6 bases and J dropped 4; count of bases not matched to a gene: 9.

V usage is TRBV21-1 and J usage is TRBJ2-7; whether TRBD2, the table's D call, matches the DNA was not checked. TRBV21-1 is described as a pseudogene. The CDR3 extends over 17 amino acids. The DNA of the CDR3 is TGTGCCAGCAGCAAAGATAGCGGGGCCCCCAACTCCTACGAGCAGTACTTC. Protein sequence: CASSKDSGAPNSYEQYF.

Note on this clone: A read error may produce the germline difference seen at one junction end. The CDR3 nucleotides are TGTGCTAGCAGCTTAGCGTTGGCTAGCGGGGAAGAGACCCAGTACTTC. Translated, it gives CASSLALASGEETQYF. This chain uses TRBV7-7 with TRBJ2-5; 9 bases are a match to TRBD2. The germline V gene encodes CDR1 SSHAT and CDR2 FNYEAQ (reference sequence). The CDR3 has 16 residues.

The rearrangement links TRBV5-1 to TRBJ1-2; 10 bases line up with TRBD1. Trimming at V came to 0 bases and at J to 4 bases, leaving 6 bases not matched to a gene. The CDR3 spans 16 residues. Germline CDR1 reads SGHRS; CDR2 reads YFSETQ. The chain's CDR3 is CASSLAGTGVPYGYTF. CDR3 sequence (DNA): TGCGCCAGCAGCTTGGCCGGGACAGGGGTTCCCTATGGCTACACCTTC.

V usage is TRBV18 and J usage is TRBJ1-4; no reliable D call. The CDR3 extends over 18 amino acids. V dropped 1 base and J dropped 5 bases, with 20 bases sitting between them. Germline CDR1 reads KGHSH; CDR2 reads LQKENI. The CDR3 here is CASSPQTPAGLGNEKLFF. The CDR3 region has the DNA TGTGCCAGCTCACCACAAACACCGGCCGGACTGGGGAATGAAAAACTGTTTTTT.

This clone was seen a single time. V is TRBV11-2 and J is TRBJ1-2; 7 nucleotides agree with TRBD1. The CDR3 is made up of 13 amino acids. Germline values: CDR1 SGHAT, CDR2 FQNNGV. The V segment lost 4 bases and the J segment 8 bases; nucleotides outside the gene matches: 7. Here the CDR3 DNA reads TGTGCCAGCAGCTCCAGGGACAGACGGGGCTACACCTTC. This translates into CASSSRDRRGYTF. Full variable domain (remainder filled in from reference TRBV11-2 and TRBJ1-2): EAGVAQSPRYKIIEKRQSVAFWCNPISGHATLYWYQQILGQGPKLLIQFQNNGVVDDSQLPKDRFSAERLKGVDSTLKIQPAKLEDSAVYLCASSSRDRRGYTFGSGTRLTVV.

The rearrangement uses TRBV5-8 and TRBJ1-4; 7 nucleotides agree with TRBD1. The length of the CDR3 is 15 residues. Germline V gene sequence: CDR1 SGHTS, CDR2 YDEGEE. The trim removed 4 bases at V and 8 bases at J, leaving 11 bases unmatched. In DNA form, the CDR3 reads TGTGCCAGCAGCCGTGGACAGGCCTTGCAGGAAAAACTGTTTTTT. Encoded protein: CASSRGQALQEKLFF.

CDR3 region: CASLFGGDEQFF. CDR3 coding DNA: TGTGCCAGTTTATTTGGGGGGGATGAGCAGTTCTTC. V gene TRBV2 combines with J gene TRBJ2-1, with 7 positions matching TRBD2. The CDR3 spans 12 residues. Unmatched junction bases numbered 7, after V lost 9 bases and J lost 8 bases. Germline V gene sequence: CDR1 SNHLY, CDR2 FYNNEI.

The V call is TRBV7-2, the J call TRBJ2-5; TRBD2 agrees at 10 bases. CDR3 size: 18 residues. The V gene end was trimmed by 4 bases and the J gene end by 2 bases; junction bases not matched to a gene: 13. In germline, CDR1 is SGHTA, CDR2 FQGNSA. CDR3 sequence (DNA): TGTGCCAGCAGCTCTCCCCCCGGGACTAGCGCCTTACAAGAGACCCAGTACTTC. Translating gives CASSSPPGTSALQETQYF. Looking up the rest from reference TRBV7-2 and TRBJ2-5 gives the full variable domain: GAGVSQSPSNKVTEKGKDVELRCDPISGHTALYWYRQSLGQGLEFLIYFQGNSAPDKSGLPSDRFSAERTGGSVSTLTIQRTQQEDSAVYLCASSSPPGTSALQETQYFGPGTRLLVL.

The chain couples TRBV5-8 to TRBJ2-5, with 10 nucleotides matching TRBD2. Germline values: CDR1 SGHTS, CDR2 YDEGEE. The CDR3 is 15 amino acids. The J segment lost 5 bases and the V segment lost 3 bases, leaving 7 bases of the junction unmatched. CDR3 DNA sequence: TGTGCCAGCAGCTCTAGCGGGAGTTTAAAGGAGACCCAGTACTTC. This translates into CASSSSGSLKETQYF.

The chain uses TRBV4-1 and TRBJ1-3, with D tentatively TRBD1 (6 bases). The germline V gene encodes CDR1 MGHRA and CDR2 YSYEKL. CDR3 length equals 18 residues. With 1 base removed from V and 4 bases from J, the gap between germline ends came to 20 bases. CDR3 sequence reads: CASSQGQQGTRRGNTIYF. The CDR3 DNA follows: TGCGCCAGCAGCCAAGGACAGCAGGGGACGAGGCGAGGAAACACCATATATTTT.

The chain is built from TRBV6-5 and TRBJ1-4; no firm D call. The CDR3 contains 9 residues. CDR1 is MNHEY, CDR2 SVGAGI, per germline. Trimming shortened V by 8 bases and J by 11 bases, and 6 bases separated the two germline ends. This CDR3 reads CASHGKLFF. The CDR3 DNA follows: TGTGCCAGCCACGGGAAACTGTTTTTT.

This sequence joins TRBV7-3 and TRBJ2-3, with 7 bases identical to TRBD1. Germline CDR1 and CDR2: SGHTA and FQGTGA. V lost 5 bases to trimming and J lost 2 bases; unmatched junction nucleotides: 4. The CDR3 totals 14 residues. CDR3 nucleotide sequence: TGTGCCAGCAGCCCACAGGGGACCACAGATACGCAGTATTTT. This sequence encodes CASSPQGTTDTQYF.

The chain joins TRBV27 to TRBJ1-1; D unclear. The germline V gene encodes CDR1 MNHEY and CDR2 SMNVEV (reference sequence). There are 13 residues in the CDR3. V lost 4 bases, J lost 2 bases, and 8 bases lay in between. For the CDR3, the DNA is TGTGCCAGCAGTTGGGCGGGCAACACTGAAGCTTTCTTT. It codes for CASSWAGNTEAFF.

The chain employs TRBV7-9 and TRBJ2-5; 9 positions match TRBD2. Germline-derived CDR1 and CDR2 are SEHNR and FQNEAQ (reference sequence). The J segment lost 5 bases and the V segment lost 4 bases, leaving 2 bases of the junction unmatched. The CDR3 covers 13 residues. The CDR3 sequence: CASSSSGIETQYF. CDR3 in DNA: TGTGCCAGCAGCTCTAGCGGGATTGAGACCCAGTACTTC.

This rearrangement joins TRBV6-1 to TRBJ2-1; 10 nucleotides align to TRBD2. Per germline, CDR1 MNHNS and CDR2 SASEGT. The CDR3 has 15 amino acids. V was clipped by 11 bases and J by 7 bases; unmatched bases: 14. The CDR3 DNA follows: TGTGCCGGCACGCCATTAGCGGGAGGTATAAATGAGCAGTTCTTC. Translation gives CAGTPLAGGINEQFF.

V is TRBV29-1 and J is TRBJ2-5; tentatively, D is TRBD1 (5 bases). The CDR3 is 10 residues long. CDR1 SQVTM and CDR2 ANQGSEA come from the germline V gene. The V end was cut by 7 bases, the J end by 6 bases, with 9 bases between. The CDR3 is CSAWGKTQYF. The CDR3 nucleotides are TGCAGCGCCTGGGGCAAGACCCAGTACTTC.

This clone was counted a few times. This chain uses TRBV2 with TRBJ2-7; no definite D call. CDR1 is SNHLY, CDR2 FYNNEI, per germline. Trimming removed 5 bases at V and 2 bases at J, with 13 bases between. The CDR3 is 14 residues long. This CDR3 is CASSTRGLAYEQYF. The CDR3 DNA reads TGTGCCAGCAGTACCCGAGGATTGGCCTACGAGCAGTACTTC.

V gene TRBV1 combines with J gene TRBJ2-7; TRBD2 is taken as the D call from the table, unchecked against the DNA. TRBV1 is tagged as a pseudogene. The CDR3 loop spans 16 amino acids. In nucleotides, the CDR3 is TGCACCAGCAGCCAAGATAGAACGCTGAGCTCCTACGAGCAGTACTTC. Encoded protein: CTSSQDRTLSSYEQYF.

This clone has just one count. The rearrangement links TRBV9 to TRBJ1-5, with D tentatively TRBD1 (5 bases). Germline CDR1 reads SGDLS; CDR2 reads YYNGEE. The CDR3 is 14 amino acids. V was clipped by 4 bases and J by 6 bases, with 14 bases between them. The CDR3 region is CASSLGAGGQPQHF. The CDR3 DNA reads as TGTGCCAGCAGCCTAGGAGCCGGGGGTCAGCCCCAGCATTTT. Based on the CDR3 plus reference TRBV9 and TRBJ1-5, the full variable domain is DSGVTQTPKHLITATGQRVTLRCSPRSGDLSVYWYQQSLDQGLQFLIQYYNGEERAKGNILERFSAQQFPDLHSELNLSSLELGDSALYFCASSLGAGGQPQHFGDGTRLSIL.

In DNA form, the CDR3 reads TGTGCCACCTTCTATAGACTAGCGGGCAGCACAGATACGCAGTATTTT. Its translation: CATFYRLAGSTDTQYF. The chain joins TRBV7-3 to TRBJ2-3; TRBD2 aligns across 10 bases. The germline V gene encodes CDR1 SGHTA and CDR2 FQGTGA. J gave up 0 bases and V 10 bases, and 10 bases lay outside the gene matches. The CDR3 spans 16 residues.

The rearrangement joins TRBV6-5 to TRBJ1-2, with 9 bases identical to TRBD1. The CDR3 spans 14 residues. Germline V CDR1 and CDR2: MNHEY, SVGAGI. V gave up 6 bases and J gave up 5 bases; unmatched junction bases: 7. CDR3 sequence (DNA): TGTGCCAGCAGGCCTCTGGGACAGGGATATGGCTACACCTTC. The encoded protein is CASRPLGQGYGYTF.

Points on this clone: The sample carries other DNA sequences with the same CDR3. The chain's CDR3 is CASSLSNEQFF. The CDR3 bases are TGTGCCAGCAGCTTATCAAATGAGCAGTTCTTC. The chain is built from TRBV7-9 and TRBJ2-1; D remains ambiguous. The ends were cut back, 2 bases at V and 7 bases at J, with 3 bases in the middle. The CDR3 spans 11 residues. The germline V gene has CDR1 SEHNR and CDR2 FQNEAQ (reference sequence).

DNA of the CDR3: TGTGCCAGCTCACCGGGAGCGGGGCTTGGCTATGGCTACACCTTC. This gives the protein CASSPGAGLGYGYTF. The rearrangement joins TRBV18 to TRBJ1-2; a possible D gene is TRBD1 (5 bases). V was cut by 3 bases and J by 4 bases, with 15 bases left in between. Germline CDR1 KGHSH, CDR2 LQKENI. The CDR3 is 15 residues long. Full variable domain (outside the CDR3, taken from reference TRBV18 and TRBJ1-2): NAGVMQNPRHLVRRRGQEARLRCSPMKGHSHVYWYRQLPEEGLKFMVYLQKENIIDESGMPKERFSAEFPKEGPSILRIQQVVRGDSAAYFCASSPGAGLGYGYTFGSGTRLTVV.

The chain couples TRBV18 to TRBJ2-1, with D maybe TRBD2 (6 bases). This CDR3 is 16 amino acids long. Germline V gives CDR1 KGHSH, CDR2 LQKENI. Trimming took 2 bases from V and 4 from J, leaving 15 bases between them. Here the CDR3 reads CASSPGLGSVYNEQFF. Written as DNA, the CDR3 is TGTGCCAGCTCACCAGGGCTCGGGAGTGTGTACAATGAGCAGTTCTTC.

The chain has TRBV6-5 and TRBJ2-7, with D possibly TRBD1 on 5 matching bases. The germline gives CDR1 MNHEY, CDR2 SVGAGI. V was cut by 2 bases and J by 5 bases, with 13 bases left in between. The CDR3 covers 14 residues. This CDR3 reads CASSYLGQGNEQYF. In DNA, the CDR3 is TGTGCCAGCAGTTACCTGGGGCAGGGTAACGAGCAGTACTTC.

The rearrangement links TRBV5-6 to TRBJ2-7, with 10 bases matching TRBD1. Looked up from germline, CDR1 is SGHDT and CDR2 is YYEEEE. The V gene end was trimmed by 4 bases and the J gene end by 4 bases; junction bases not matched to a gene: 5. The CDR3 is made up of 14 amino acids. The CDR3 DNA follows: TGTGCCAGCAGCCAAACGGGACAGGGGTACGAGCAGTACTTC. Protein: CASSQTGQGYEQYF.